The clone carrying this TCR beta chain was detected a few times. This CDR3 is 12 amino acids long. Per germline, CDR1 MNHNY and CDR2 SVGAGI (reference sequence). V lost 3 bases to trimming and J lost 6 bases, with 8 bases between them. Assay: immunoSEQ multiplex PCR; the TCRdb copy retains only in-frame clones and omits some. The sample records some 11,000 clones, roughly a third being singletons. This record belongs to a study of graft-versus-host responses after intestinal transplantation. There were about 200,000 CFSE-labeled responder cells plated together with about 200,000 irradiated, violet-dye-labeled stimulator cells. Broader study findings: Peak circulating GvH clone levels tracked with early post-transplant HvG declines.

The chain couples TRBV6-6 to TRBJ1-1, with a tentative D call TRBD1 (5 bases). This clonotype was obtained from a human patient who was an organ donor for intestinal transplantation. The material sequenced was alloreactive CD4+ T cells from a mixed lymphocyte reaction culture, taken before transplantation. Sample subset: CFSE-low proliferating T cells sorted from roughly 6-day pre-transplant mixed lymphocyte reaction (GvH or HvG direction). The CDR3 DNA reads TGTGCCAGCAGTTATCCCAGGGCTGAAGCTTTCTTT. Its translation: CASSYPRAEAFF.